These 10 T cell receptor beta chains were sequenced from one sample in a study of blood T cell repertoires in COVID-19. The data were produced by immunoSEQ multiplex PCR, yet TCRdb's version contains in-frame clones alone and is incomplete. Of hundreds of thousands of clones listed, roughly 90% were seen once; the top ten hold approximately 10%. Sequencing input: peripheral blood. The receptors originated from a woman aged 25 to 45 with COVID-19, enrolled during active disease.

The chain links TRBV19 to TRBJ2-3; TRBD1 agrees at 7 bases. V lost 7 bases, J lost 6 bases, and 4 bases stayed unmatched. The CDR3 loop spans 12 amino acids. CDR1 LNHDA and CDR2 SQIVND come from the germline V gene (reference sequence). The CDR3 reads CASTGTADTQYF. Here the CDR3 DNA reads TGTGCCAGTACCGGGACAGCTGATACGCAGTATTTT.

The chain carries TRBV6-6 and TRBJ2-7; TRBD1 agrees at 10 bases. CDR3 length: 13 residues. V lost 6 bases to trimming and J lost 5 bases; unmatched junction nucleotides: 4. The germline V gene has CDR1 MNHNY and CDR2 SVGAGI (reference sequence). The CDR3, as DNA: TGTGCCAGCAGCTGGGACAGGGGCCACGAGCAGTACTTC. This sequence encodes CASSWDRGHEQYF.

This clone came up once. The V and J genes are TRBV19 and TRBJ1-2, with 11 positions matching TRBD1. V shed 4 bases, J shed 4 bases, and the junction held 2 bases outside the gene matches. CDR3 length: 14 amino acids. The germline V gene has CDR1 LNHDA and CDR2 SQIVND (reference sequence). The DNA of the CDR3 is TGTGCCAGTAGTAGGGACAGGGGGACCTATGGCTACACCTTC. Its translation is CASSRDRGTYGYTF.

The chain combines TRBV5-6 with TRBJ2-5; TRBD2 matches at 9 bases. J lost 0 bases, V lost 4 bases, and 10 bases had no gene match. CDR3 length equals 17 residues. Germline-derived CDR1 and CDR2 are SGHDT and YYEEEE. CDR3 sequence: CASSQGLAGTYQETQYF. CDR3 in DNA: TGTGCCAGCAGCCAAGGTCTAGCGGGGACGTACCAAGAGACCCAGTACTTC.

The chain couples TRBV10-1 to TRBJ2-3; possible D gene TRBD1, 6 bases. Germline V gene sequence: CDR1 WNHNN, CDR2 SYGVQD (reference sequence). The CDR3 sequence is 16 residues long. Trimming pared 6 bases from V and 2 bases from J, leaving 18 bases between. The CDR3 loop is CASRERYGTFTDTQYF. In DNA form, the CDR3 reads TGCGCCAGCAGGGAACGCTATGGGACATTCACAGATACGCAGTATTTT.

V is TRBV5-6 and J is TRBJ2-7, with TRBD1 as a possible D gene (6 bases). Germline V CDR1 and CDR2: SGHDT, YYEEEE. V was shortened by 3 bases and J by 3 bases, with 13 bases between the two germline ends. CDR3 length: 14 amino acids. The CDR3 protein is CASSSTGGRYEQYF. The CDR3 DNA follows: TGTGCCAGCAGCTCGACTGGGGGCCGCTACGAGCAGTACTTC.

V is TRBV15 and J is TRBJ1-3, with a possible D match to TRBD1 (5 bases). The CDR3 runs to 14 residues. CDR1 LNHNV and CDR2 YYDKDF come from the germline V gene (reference sequence). V lost 1 base, J lost 2 bases, and 6 bases lay in between. CDR3 in DNA: TGTGCCACCAGCAGAGGGGGGGCTGGAAACACCATATATTTT. It encodes CATSRGGAGNTIYF.

The V gene is TRBV19, the J gene TRBJ2-5, with D possibly matching TRBD1 (5 bases). This CDR3 spans 14 amino acids. The V end was cut by 4 bases, the J end by 5 bases, with 14 bases between. The germline CDR1 and CDR2 sequences are LNHDA and SQIVND (reference sequence). The CDR3: CASSRQGVGETQYF. The CDR3 DNA follows: TGTGCCAGTAGTAGGCAAGGGGTGGGGGAGACCCAGTACTTC.

The rearrangement joins TRBV7-8 to TRBJ2-5, with D possibly TRBD2 on 5 matching bases. The V gene's germline CDR1 is SGHVS and CDR2 FQNEAQ. The CDR3 extends over 14 amino acids. V was cut by 0 bases and J by 1 base, with 6 bases left in between. This CDR3 is CASSLAEVQETQYF. CDR3 bases: TGTGCCAGCAGCTTAGCGGAGGTCCAAGAGACCCAGTACTTC.

V usage is TRBV7-6 and J usage is TRBJ2-7; possible D gene TRBD2, 7 bases. Germline V gene data show CDR1 as SGHVS and CDR2 as FNYEAQ. V was cut by 4 bases and J by 5 bases, with 18 bases left in between. CDR3 length: 15 residues. CDR3 loop: CASSSPPGEGDEQYF. The CDR3 DNA is TGTGCCAGCAGCTCGCCCCCAGGGGAGGGGGACGAGCAGTACTTC.